These 26 T cell receptor beta chains were all obtained from the same sample, sequenced in a study of blood T cell repertoires in COVID-19. The assay was immunoSEQ multiplex PCR, and TCRdb's table has in-frame clones only and misses some. The sample includes more than 110,000 clones, roughly 80% of them seen just once. The source material was PBMCs or T cells enriched from blood (not recorded which). All receptors come from a man aged 35-49 years with acute COVID-19.

The rearrangement uses TRBV28 and TRBJ1-1, with D tentatively TRBD1 (5 bases). The V gene's germline CDR1 is MDHEN and CDR2 SYDVKM. The CDR3 length is 15 residues. Deletions cut 6 bases from V and 1 base from J, with 15 bases between. CDR3 sequence: CASRHGAGPNTEAFF. CDR3 nucleotide sequence: TGTGCCAGCAGGCACGGAGCAGGGCCGAACACTGAAGCTTTCTTT.

V and J are TRBV2 and TRBJ1-5; D gene uncertain. The CDR3 is made up of 15 amino acids. The V and J ends lost 1 base and 2 bases respectively, with 9 bases between them. The germline V gene encodes CDR1 SNHLY and CDR2 FYNNEI. CDR3 region: CASSEVSSGNQPQHF. The DNA of the CDR3 is TGTGCCAGCAGTGAAGTTAGCAGCGGCAATCAGCCCCAGCATTTT.

This rearrangement joins TRBV4-3 to TRBJ2-1; 10 bases are shared with TRBD2. V was clipped by 0 bases and J by 10 bases; unmatched bases: 9. The CDR3 totals 16 residues. CDR1 LGHNA and CDR2 YSLEER come from the germline V gene. CDR3 in DNA: TGCGCCAGCAGCCAAGAAGTCCTAGCGGGAGATCGAGAGCAGTTCTTC. This translates into CASSQEVLAGDREQFF.

This clone occurred once. The chain uses TRBV28 and TRBJ1-6; D is perhaps TRBD1 (6 bases). From germline, CDR1 is MDHEN and CDR2 SYDVKM. This CDR3 comprises 15 residues. The ends were cut back, 4 bases at V and 10 bases at J, with 17 bases in the middle. This chain's CDR3 is CASSSQGPSGSPLHF. CDR3 in DNA: TGTGCCAGCAGTTCCCAGGGGCCTTCGGGATCACCCCTCCACTTT.

This clone showed up just once. The same CDR3 is also encoded by other DNA sequences in this sample. The chain uses TRBV25-1 and TRBJ1-2; D is unresolved. Germline V gives CDR1 MGHDK, CDR2 SYGVNS. The CDR3 consists of 12 residues. V was cut by 3 bases and J by 6 bases, with 8 bases left in between. CDR3 DNA: TGTGCCAGCAGTGAGGGCGGGAATGGCTACACCTTC. This codes for CASSEGGNGYTF.

On this clone itself: This specimen includes other DNA sequences encoding the same CDR3. This chain connects TRBV7-2 to TRBJ2-7, with 7 bases lining up with TRBD2. The CDR3 is 14 residues long. Germline V lookup: CDR1 SGHTA, CDR2 FQGNSA. V shed 1 base and J 4 bases; nucleotides not matched to a gene: 4. This CDR3 is CASSLDGGNYEQYF. In nucleotides, the CDR3 is TGTGCCAGCAGCTTAGACGGGGGGAATTACGAGCAGTACTTC. The whole variable domain, remainder taken from reference TRBV7-2 and TRBJ2-7, is GAGVSQSPSNKVTEKGKDVELRCDPISGHTALYWYRQSLGQGLEFLIYFQGNSAPDKSGLPSDRFSAERTGGSVSTLTIQRTQQEDSAVYLCASSLDGGNYEQYFGPGTRLTVT.

The rearrangement links TRBV7-8 to TRBJ1-5, with TRBD1 matching 7 bases. CDR3 size: 17 residues. J gave up 2 bases and V 7 bases, and 14 bases lay outside the gene matches. Germline V gene lookup returns CDR1 SGHVS and CDR2 FQNEAQ. For the CDR3, the DNA is TGTGCCAGCACCGACAGGGAACGAAAAGTCGGCAATCAGCCCCAGCATTTT. As protein: CASTDRERKVGNQPQHF.

The rearrangement links TRBV27 to TRBJ1-1; the D gene is possibly TRBD1 (6 bases). The CDR3 has 14 residues. Trimming removed 5 bases from V and 1 base from J, with 11 bases in between. CDR1 and CDR2 (germline): MNHEY, SMNVEV (reference sequence). The CDR3 loop reads CASSDRQANTEAFF. The CDR3 DNA reads TGTGCCAGCAGTGATCGACAGGCGAACACTGAAGCTTTCTTT.

Turning to this clone: The DNA is left out, because the CDR3 cannot be placed on it with certainty; the CDR3 is given as TCRdb lists it. This rearrangement joins TRBV12-1 to TRBJ1-1; the table names TRBD1, a call not compared with the DNA. TRBV12-1 is annotated as a pseudogene. The CDR3 length equals 19 residues, ends included. This chain's CDR3 is CASSGWGQGSPEENAEAFF.

This clone occurred many times. The chain carries TRBV7-9 and TRBJ2-7, with 11 bases identical to TRBD2. The V gene end was trimmed by 3 bases and the J gene end by 6 bases; junction bases not matched to a gene: 7. Germline CDR1 is SEHNR and CDR2 is FQNEAQ (reference sequence). The length of the CDR3 is 15 residues. CDR3: CASSFLAGGSSEQYF. CDR3 sequence (DNA): TGTGCCAGCAGCTTTCTAGCGGGGGGTTCATCCGAGCAGTACTTC. The full variable domain, with the rest looked up from reference TRBV7-9 and TRBJ2-7, is DTGVSQNPRHKITKRGQNVTFRCDPISEHNRLYWYRQTLGQGPEFLTYFQNEAQLEKSRLLSDRFSAERPKGSFSTLEIQRTEQGDSAMYLCASSFLAGGSSEQYFGPGTRLTVT.

V and J are TRBV19 and TRBJ1-1; D unresolved. This CDR3 is built from 13 residues. CDR1 is LNHDA and CDR2 is SQIVND in the germline V gene (reference sequence). The V gene lost 7 bases and the J gene lost 5 bases, with 14 bases spanning the gap. This chain's CDR3 is CASKGRPGTEAFF. Written as DNA, the CDR3 is TGTGCCAGTAAGGGCAGGCCGGGAACTGAAGCTTTCTTT.

The chain couples TRBV6-4 to TRBJ2-1; TRBD2 matches at 7 bases. After removal of 3 bases from V and 0 bases from J, the junction contained 2 bases not matched to a gene. Per germline, CDR1 MRHNA and CDR2 SNTAGT. The length of the CDR3 is 15 residues. As DNA, the CDR3 is TGTGCCAGCAGTGAAGGCGGGAGCTCCTACAATGAGCAGTTCTTC. It codes for CASSEGGSSYNEQFF.

This chain joins TRBV2 and TRBJ1-1; D remains unclear. The germline gives CDR1 SNHLY, CDR2 FYNNEI. CDR3 length: 14 residues. Trimming removed 5 bases from V and 5 bases from J, with 15 bases in between. This CDR3 reads CASSPQAGRTEAFF. Written as DNA, the CDR3 is TGTGCCAGCAGTCCCCAGGCTGGAAGGACTGAAGCTTTCTTT.

The V gene is TRBV19, the J gene TRBJ1-4, with D maybe TRBD1 (5 bases). Germline V lookup: CDR1 LNHDA, CDR2 SQIVND (reference sequence). The CDR3 length is 16 residues. V lost 10 bases to trimming and J lost 7 bases, with 25 bases between them. The CDR3 sequence: CAKKKGRGCWGEKLFF. CDR3 nucleotide sequence: TGTGCCAAAAAAAAAGGGAGGGGTTGTTGGGGTGAAAAACTGTTTTTT.

This chain connects TRBV7-8 to TRBJ1-6, with D possibly TRBD1 on 5 matching bases. The germline CDR1 and CDR2 sequences are SGHVS and FQNEAQ. Between the trimmed V and J ends, which lost 1 base and 9 bases, there was a span of 13 bases. The CDR3 consists of 15 residues. The CDR3 sequence: CASSLVYQGGSPLHF. The CDR3 nucleotides read TGTGCCAGCAGCTTAGTATACCAGGGCGGTTCACCCCTCCACTTT.

The sample holds one count of this clone. The chain combines TRBV29-1 with TRBJ1-3; D uncertain. This CDR3 spans 13 amino acids. Germline V gene lookup returns CDR1 SQVTM and CDR2 ANQGSEA. V was trimmed by 6 bases and J by 0 bases, leaving 9 bases between them. The CDR3 region is CSVAMASGNTIYF. The CDR3 DNA reads as TGCAGCGTGGCCATGGCCTCTGGAAACACCATATATTTT.

A single count supports this clone. The genes are TRBV11-2 and TRBJ2-7; 8 bases line up with TRBD1. Looked up from germline, CDR1 is SGHAT and CDR2 is FQNNGV. CDR3 size: 15 residues. After removal of 1 base from V and 7 bases from J, the junction contained 9 bases not matched to a gene. The CDR3 DNA reads TGTGCCAGCAGCTTAGCGGGGGACAGGAGCAGGGAGCAGTACTTC. Residues: CASSLAGDRSREQYF.

This chain connects TRBV19 to TRBJ1-4; D is uncertain. Germline V gives CDR1 LNHDA, CDR2 SQIVND (reference sequence). The CDR3 is made up of 16 amino acids. Trimming removed 4 bases from V and 0 bases from J, with 12 bases in between. The CDR3 is CASSKQLSPTNEKLFF. The CDR3 bases are TGTGCCAGTAGTAAACAGCTATCCCCAACTAATGAAAAACTGTTTTTT.

The chain is built from TRBV7-9 and TRBJ2-7, with 15 bases that match TRBD2. CDR3 size: 17 residues. Germline V gene lookup returns CDR1 SEHNR and CDR2 FQNEAQ (reference sequence). The V and J ends lost 5 bases and 1 base, in that order; junction bases with no gene match: 6. The CDR3 region is CASSPGLAGGFSYEQYF. The CDR3 coding sequence is TGTGCCAGCAGCCCGGGACTAGCGGGAGGTTTTTCCTACGAGCAGTACTTC.

This chain links TRBV14 with TRBJ2-7; 9 bases are a match to TRBD1. Germline V gene sequence: CDR1 SGHDN, CDR2 FVKESK. This CDR3 is built from 18 residues. Germline trimming cut 2 bases from V and 6 bases from J; bases unmatched to any gene: 17. The CDR3 DNA is TGTGCCAGCAGCCAAACGCCCTTGCAGTGGGGACAGGGACGCGAGCAGTACTTC. Translating gives CASSQTPLQWGQGREQYF.

The chain links TRBV5-1 to TRBJ1-2; TRBD1 matches at 11 bases. V shed 4 bases, J shed 4 bases, and the junction held 3 bases outside the gene matches. This CDR3 has 14 amino acids. Germline V gives CDR1 SGHRS, CDR2 YFSETQ. The chain's CDR3 is CASSKGQGAYGYTF. In DNA, the CDR3 is TGCGCCAGCAGCAAAGGACAGGGGGCCTATGGCTACACCTTC.

V gene TRBV28 combines with J gene TRBJ2-7; a weak D match, TRBD1 (6 bases). CDR3 length: 14 residues. Germline assignment: CDR1 MDHEN and CDR2 SYDVKM. V shed 5 bases and J shed 3 bases, with 14 bases lying between them. The CDR3 sequence: CASSMVGGNYEQYF. The CDR3 DNA is TGTGCCAGCAGTATGGTTGGGGGCAACTACGAGCAGTACTTC.

This chain links TRBV9 with TRBJ2-1; perhaps TRBD1 as D (5 bases). CDR1 is SGDLS, CDR2 YYNGEE, per germline. Trimming removed 0 bases at V and 2 bases at J, with 12 bases between. CDR3 length: 16 residues. This CDR3 reads CASSVASRATYNEQFF. The CDR3 DNA sequence: TGTGCCAGCAGCGTAGCGTCCAGGGCCACCTACAATGAGCAGTTCTTC.

The V gene is TRBV29-1, the J gene TRBJ2-3; perhaps TRBD1 as D (5 bases). The V end lost 2 bases, the J end lost 2 bases, and 14 bases lay between the germline ends. From germline, CDR1 is SQVTM and CDR2 ANQGSEA. This CDR3 has 15 amino acids. CDR3 nucleotide sequence: TGCAGCGTTGAACGCCCCTTTGGGGCCACAGATACGCAGTATTTT. It encodes CSVERPFGATDTQYF.

This rearrangement joins TRBV7-2 to TRBJ2-2; 9 nucleotides align to TRBD1. The CDR3 is 15 amino acids. Unmatched junction bases numbered 8, after V lost 5 bases and J lost 7 bases. The germline gives CDR1 SGHTA, CDR2 FQGNSA. This CDR3 is CASSKRTGEIGELFF. CDR3 sequence (DNA): TGTGCCAGCAGCAAGCGGACAGGGGAGATCGGGGAGCTGTTTTTT.

V is TRBV5-8 and J is TRBJ1-1; possibly TRBD1 for D (5 bases). V lost 3 bases to trimming and J lost 5 bases, with 17 bases between them. The CDR3 sequence is 15 residues long. Germline CDR1 is SGHTS and CDR2 is YDEGEE. Here the CDR3 reads CASSYSAGEGTEAFF. In nucleotides, the CDR3 is TGTGCCAGCAGCTATTCGGCGGGAGAGGGGACTGAAGCTTTCTTT.